The clone carrying this T cell receptor beta chain was found a few times. The data originate from a study of blood T cell repertoires in COVID-19. Germline V gene sequence: CDR1 MNHEY, CDR2 SVGAGI. The CDR3 contains 13 residues. With V trimmed by 6 bases and J by 5 bases, 6 bases remained unmatched. The assay was immunoSEQ multiplex PCR, and TCRdb's table has in-frame clones only and misses some. This sample has around 480,000 clones, with approximately 86% found just once. The chain has TRBV6-5 and TRBJ1-2; 7 positions match TRBD1. The receptor was isolated from a woman aged 18-29 years who had recovered from COVID-19. Sequencing was carried out using PBMCs or T cells enriched from blood (not recorded which). In nucleotides, the CDR3 is TGTGCCAGCAGCTCCGACAGGGTATATGGCTACACCTTC. It specifies CASSSDRVYGYTF.